The source of this T cell receptor (beta chain) is a study of CD8 T cells in Susac syndrome. Overall study findings and caveats: It was acknowledged in the study that its TCR sequencing and HLA analysis involved a relatively small number of individuals.

V was cut by 4 bases and J by 2 bases, with 9 bases left in between. Germline loops: CDR1 SEHNR, CDR2 FQNEAQ (reference sequence). This CDR3 spans 14 amino acids. Random hexamers were used to reverse transcribe the RNA input (roughly 0.5 to 1 ug). By means of immunoSEQ multiplex PCR, TCR beta CDR3 spanning 54 Vbeta and 13 Jbeta underwent amplification. TCRdb called the immunoSEQ multiplex PCR reads again in MiXCR, with one record for every CDR3 protein. The data hold about 150,000 distinct CDR3 sequences, with about 95% observed a single time. Sequencing of TCR beta was performed on blood CD8+ and CD4+ T cells. FACS was used to enrich TEMRA cells, whereas the CD8+ and CD4+ T cells were obtained by negative isolation. This clonotype was counted a few times. As yet, its antigen is unknown.

This sequence was found in a human donor with multiple sclerosis. Sequenced material: CD8+ T cells from PBMCs. The chain couples TRBV7-9 to TRBJ1-5; D gene unclear. The CDR3 DNA follows: TGTGCCAGCAGCTCGGACGGACGCAATCAGCCCCAGCATTTT. Protein sequence: CASSSDGRNQPQHF. The full variable domain, rest sourced from reference TRBV7-9 and TRBJ1-5, is DTGVSQNPRHKITKRGQNVTFRCDPISEHNRLYWYRQTLGQGPEFLTYFQNEAQLEKSRLLSDRFSAERPKGSFSTLEIQRTEQGDSAMYLCASSSDGRNQPQHFGDGTRLSIL.